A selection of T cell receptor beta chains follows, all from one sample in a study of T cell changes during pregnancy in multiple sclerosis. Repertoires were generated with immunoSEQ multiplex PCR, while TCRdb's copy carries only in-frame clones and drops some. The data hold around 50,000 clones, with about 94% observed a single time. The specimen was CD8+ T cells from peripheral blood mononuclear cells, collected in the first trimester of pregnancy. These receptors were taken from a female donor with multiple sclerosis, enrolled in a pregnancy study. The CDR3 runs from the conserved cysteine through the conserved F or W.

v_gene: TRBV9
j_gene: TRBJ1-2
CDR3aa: CASSVGGDYGYTF

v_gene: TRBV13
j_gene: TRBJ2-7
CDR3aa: CASSLNLAIYEQYF

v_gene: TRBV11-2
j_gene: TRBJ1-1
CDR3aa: CASSSPDRGTEAFF

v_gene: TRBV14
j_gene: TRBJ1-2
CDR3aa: CASSQTGGGGRGYTF

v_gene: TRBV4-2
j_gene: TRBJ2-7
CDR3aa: CASSREAGGNHEQYF

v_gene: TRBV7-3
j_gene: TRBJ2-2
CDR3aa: CASSRGQGRTGELFF

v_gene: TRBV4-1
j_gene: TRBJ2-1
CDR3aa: CASSQVLGLAGGHEQFF

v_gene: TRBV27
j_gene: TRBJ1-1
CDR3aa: CATGGLPGTEAFF

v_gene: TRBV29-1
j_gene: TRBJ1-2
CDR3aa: CSVEDRTEYGYTF

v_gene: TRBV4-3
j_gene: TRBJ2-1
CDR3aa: CASSHAPGQVYNEQFF

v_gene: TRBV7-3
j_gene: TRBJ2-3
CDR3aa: CASSLDGGGSTDTQYF

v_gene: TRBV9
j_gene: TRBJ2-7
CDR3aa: CASSVVGGRGDEQYF

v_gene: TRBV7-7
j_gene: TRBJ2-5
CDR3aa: CASSRRVSGGETQYF

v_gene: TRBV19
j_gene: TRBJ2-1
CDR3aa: CASSIKGSSYNEQFF

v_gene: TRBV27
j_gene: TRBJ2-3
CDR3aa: CASSPGTSSRDTQYF

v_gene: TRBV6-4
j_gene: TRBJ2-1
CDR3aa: CASSDSIMGGEQFF

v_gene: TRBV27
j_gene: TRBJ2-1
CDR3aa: CASSTLGGVYNEQFF

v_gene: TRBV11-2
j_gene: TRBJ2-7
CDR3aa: CASSLVGTGAKEQYF

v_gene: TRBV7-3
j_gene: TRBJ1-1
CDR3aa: CASSLLGGVGTEAFF

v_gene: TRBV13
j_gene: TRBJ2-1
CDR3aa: CASSFIPGQGTNEQFF

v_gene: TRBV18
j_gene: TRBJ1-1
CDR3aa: CASSPYRLSSMNTEAFF

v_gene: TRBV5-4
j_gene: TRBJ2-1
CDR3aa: CASSLGIFGGGRGDEQFF

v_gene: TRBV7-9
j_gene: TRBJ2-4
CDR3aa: CASSQPPRNIQYF

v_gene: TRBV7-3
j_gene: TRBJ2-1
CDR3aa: CASSLRAGGPDNEQFF

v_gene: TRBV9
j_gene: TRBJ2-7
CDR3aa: CASSPGQGYSYEQYF

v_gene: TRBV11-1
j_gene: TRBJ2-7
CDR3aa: CASSLAGSHYEQYF

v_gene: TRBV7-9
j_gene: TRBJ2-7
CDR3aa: CASSQGGKAYEQYF

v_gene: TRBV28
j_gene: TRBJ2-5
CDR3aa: CASSLGVSGSPDRKTQYF

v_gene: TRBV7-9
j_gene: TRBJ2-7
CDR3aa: CASSFPGGNYEQYF

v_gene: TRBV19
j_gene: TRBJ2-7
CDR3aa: CASSRKNRDRDEQYF

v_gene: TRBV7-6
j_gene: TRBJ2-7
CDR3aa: CASSLYTGYEQYF

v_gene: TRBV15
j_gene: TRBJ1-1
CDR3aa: CATSRDQGQTTEAFF

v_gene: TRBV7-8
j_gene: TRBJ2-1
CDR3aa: CASSPGLDDEQFF

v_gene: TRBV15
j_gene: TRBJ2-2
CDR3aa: CATSMEGQAGELFF